These T cell receptor beta chains were read from a single sample in a study of cytomegalovirus exposure and HLA in healthy donors. Libraries were prepared by immunoSEQ multiplex PCR; TCRdb keeps only in-frame clonotypes and omits some of them. The sample gives approximately 200,000 clones, 65% to 80% of which show up once; approximately 4.6% is in the top ten. The sequenced material came from PBMCs. These receptors were obtained from a man between 25 and 39 years old in good health and CMV-seropositive. CDR3s include the opening cysteine and the closing phenylalanine or tryptophan. The D gene is left open where the match is weak. A row's size may be missing; if present it is once, few, many or a size class.

DNA: TGTGCCAGCTCACCGAGGCAGGGGAACACTGAAGCTTTCTTT; CDR3: CASSPRQGNTEAFF; J: TRBJ1-1; size: once; D: -; V: TRBV18
DNA: TGTGCCACCAGATCGGACAGGGGGAACACTGAAGCTTTCTTT; CDR3: CATRSDRGNTEAFF; J: TRBJ1-1; size: -; D: TRBD1; V: TRBV10-3
DNA: TGTGCCAGCAGAGCCCACCCCGGGCCGACAGTTGAAAAACTGTTTTTT; CDR3: CASRAHPGPTVEKLFF; J: TRBJ1-4; size: -; D: -; V: TRBV2
DNA: TGTGCCAGCAGCTTAGTCGGGGGGGCCGTCGGGGAGCTGTTTTTT; CDR3: CASSLVGGAVGELFF; J: TRBJ2-2; size: -; D: TRBD2; V: TRBV11-2
DNA: TGTGCCAGCAGCTTAGATAACAGCCCCGGGGAGCTGTTTTTT; CDR3: CASSLDNSPGELFF; J: TRBJ2-2; size: -; D: -; V: TRBV7-2
DNA: TGTTCCAGCAGCTTAGAGAGGGGACTAGCGGGAGCCTACGAGCAGTACTTC; CDR3: CSSSLERGLAGAYEQYF; J: TRBJ2-7; size: -; D: TRBD2; V: TRBV7-9
DNA: TGTGCCAGCAGCAGCGAACAGGGGGAAAGGGATGGCTACACCTTC; CDR3: CASSSEQGERDGYTF; J: TRBJ1-2; size: -; D: TRBD1; V: TRBV7-9
DNA: TGTGCCAGCAGCATCCAGGGGGGCCGGAATGAGCAGTTCTTC; CDR3: CASSIQGGRNEQFF; J: TRBJ2-1; size: -; D: -; V: TRBV13
DNA: TGTGCCAGCAGCTTAGATCCGGGCTACGAGCAGTACTTC; CDR3: CASSLDPGYEQYF; J: TRBJ2-7; size: -; D: -; V: TRBV7-9
DNA: TGCAGCGTCACGCGCGGGGGCACTGAAGCTTTCTTT; CDR3: CSVTRGGTEAFF; J: TRBJ1-1; size: -; D: -; V: TRBV29-1
DNA: TGTGCCAGCACAAGCGGGGGCTCCTACGAGCAGTACTTC; CDR3: CASTSGGSYEQYF; J: TRBJ2-7; size: -; D: TRBD2; V: TRBV28
DNA: TGCAGCGTTGCCCTCCAGGGCTGGGTGGGATCTGAAGCTTTCTTT; CDR3: CSVALQGWVGSEAFF; J: TRBJ1-1; size: few; D: -; V: TRBV29-1
DNA: TGTGCCAGCAGCCGGGACATTCCCTACGAGCAGTACTTC; CDR3: CASSRDIPYEQYF; J: TRBJ2-7; size: -; D: -; V: TRBV6-4
DNA: TGTGCCAGCATGCGTGGAAGGGGGACGGACACCATATATTTT; CDR3: CASMRGRGTDTIYF; J: TRBJ1-3; size: -; D: -; V: TRBV6-5
DNA: TGTGCCTGGACCTTGGACAGTACTGGAAACACCATATATTTT; CDR3: CAWTLDSTGNTIYF; J: TRBJ1-3; size: -; D: -; V: TRBV30
DNA: TGTGCCAGCAGCCCCGACTTCTCCGGGGAGCTGTTTTTT; CDR3: CASSPDFSGELFF; J: TRBJ2-2; size: -; D: -; V: TRBV7-3
DNA: TGTGCCAGCAGCTTAACGCCCTCCATCGGTGCCGAGCAGTACTTC; CDR3: CASSLTPSIGAEQYF; J: TRBJ2-7; size: -; D: -; V: TRBV7-2